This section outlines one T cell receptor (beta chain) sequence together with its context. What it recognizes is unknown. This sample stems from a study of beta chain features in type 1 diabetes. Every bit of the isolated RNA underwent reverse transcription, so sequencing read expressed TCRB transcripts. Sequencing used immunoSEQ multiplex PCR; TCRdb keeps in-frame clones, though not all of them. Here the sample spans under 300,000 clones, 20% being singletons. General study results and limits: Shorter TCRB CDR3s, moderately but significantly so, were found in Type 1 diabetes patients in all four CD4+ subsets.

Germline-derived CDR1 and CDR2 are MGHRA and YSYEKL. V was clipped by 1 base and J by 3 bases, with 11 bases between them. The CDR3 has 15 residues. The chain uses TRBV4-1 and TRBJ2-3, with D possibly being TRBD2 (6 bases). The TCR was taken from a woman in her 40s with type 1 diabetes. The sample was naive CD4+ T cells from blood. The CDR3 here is CASSQAGVETDTQYF. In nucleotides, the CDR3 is TGCGCCAGCAGCCAAGCGGGGGTAGAGACAGATACGCAGTATTTT.